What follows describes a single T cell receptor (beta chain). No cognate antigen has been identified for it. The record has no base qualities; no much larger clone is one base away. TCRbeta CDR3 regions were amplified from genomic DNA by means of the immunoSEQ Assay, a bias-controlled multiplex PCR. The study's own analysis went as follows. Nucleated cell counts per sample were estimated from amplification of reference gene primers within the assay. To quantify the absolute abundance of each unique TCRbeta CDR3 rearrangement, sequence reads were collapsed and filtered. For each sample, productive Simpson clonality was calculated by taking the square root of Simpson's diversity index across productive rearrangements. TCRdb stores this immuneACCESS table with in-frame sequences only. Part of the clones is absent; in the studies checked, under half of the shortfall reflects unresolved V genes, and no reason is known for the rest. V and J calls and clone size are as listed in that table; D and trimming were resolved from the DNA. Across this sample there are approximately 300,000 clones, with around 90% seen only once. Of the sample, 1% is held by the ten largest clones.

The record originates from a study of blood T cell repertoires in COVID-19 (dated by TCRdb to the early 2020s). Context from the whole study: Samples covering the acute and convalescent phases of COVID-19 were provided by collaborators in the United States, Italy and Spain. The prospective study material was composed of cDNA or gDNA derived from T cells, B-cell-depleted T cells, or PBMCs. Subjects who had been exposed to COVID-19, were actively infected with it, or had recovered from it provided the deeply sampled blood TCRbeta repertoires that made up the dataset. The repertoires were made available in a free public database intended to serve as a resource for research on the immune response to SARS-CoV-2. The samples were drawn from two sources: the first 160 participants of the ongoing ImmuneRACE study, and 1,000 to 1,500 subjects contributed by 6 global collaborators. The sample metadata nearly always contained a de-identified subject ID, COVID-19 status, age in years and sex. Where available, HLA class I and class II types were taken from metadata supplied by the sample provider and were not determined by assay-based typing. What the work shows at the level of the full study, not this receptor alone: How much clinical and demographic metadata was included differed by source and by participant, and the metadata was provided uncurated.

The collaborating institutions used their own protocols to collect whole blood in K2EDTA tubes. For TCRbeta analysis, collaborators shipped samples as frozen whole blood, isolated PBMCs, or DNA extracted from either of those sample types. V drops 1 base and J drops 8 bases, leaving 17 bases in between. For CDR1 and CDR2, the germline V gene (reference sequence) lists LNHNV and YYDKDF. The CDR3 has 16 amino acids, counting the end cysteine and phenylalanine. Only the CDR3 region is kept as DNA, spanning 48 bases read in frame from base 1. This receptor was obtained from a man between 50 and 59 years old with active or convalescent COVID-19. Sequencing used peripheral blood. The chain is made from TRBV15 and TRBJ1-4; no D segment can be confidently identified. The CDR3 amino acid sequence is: CATSRGTETRGEKLFF. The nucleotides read TGTGCCACCAGCAGAGGAACCGAGACTCGTGGGGAAAAACTGTTTTTT. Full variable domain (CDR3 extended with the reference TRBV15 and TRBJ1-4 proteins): DAMVIQNPRYQVTQFGKPVTLSCSQTLNHNVMYWYQQKSSQAPKLLFHYYDKDFNNEADTPDNFQSRRPNTSFCFLDIRSPGLGDTAMYLCATSRGTETRGEKLFFGSGTQLSVL.